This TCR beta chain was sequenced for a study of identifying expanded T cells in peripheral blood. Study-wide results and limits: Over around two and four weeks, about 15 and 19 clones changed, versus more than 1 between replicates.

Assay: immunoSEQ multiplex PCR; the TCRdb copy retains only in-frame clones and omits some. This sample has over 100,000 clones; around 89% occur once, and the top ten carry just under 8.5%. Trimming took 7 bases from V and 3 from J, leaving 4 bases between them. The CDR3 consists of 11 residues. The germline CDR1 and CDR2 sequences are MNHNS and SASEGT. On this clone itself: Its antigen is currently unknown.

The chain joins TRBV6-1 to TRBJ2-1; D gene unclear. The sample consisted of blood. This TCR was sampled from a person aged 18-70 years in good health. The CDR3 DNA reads TGTGCCAGCAACGTCTACAATGAGCAGTTCTTC. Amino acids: CASNVYNEQFF.